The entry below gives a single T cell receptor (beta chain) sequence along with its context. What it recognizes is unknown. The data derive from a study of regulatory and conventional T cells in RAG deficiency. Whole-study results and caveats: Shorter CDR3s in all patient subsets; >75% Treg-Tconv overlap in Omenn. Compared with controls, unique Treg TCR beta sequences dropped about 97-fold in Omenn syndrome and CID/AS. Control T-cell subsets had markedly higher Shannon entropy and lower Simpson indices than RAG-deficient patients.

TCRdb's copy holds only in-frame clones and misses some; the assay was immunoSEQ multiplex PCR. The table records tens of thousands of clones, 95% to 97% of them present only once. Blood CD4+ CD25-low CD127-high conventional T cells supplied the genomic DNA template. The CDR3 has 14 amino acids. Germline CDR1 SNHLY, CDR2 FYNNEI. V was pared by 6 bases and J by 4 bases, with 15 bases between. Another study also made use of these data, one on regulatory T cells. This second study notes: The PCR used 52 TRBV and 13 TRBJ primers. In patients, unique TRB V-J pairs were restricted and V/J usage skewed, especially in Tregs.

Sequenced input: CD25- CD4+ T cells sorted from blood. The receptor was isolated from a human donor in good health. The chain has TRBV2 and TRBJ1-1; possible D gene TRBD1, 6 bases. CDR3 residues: CASSPGRGGTEAFF. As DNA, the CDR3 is TGTGCCAGCAGCCCCGGGAGGGGGGGCACTGAAGCTTTCTTT.